Below, 3 T cell receptor beta chains from the same sample are listed, as sequenced in a study of CD8+CD57+ T cells in acquired aplastic anemia. Patients who underwent sequencing had shown CD8+CD57+ cell expansion by flow cytometry. For CDR3 and TCR beta VDJ profiling, genomic DNA was the template used. TCRdb independently ran MiXCR on the reads; one entry per CDR3 protein. The data hold around 150,000 distinct CDR3 sequences, with 48% observed a single time. The sequencing input was sorted CD4+, CD8+, or CD8+CD57+ T cells (not recorded which) from PBMCs. These TCRs come from a human donor with aplastic anemia.

The genes are TRBV5-1 and TRBJ1-2, with D possibly TRBD1 on 6 matching bases. This CDR3 contains 16 residues. V was shortened by 4 bases and J by 1 base, with 17 bases between the two germline ends. Looked up from germline, CDR1 is SGHRS and CDR2 is YFSETQ. The CDR3: CASSAVTGDFNYGYTF. CDR3 in DNA: TGCGCCAGCAGCGCAGTGACAGGAGACTTTAACTATGGCTACACCTTC.

This clonotype was detected ten times or more. The CDR3 spells CASSFGSEQYF. Written as DNA, the CDR3 is TGTGCCAGCAGTTTCGGGAGCGAGCAGTACTTC. The V gene is TRBV27, the J gene TRBJ2-7; D might be TRBD2 (6 bases). Trimming took off 3 bases at V and 6 bases at J, with 6 bases between the two ends. CDR3 length: 11 amino acids. Germline CDR1 is MNHEY and CDR2 is SMNVEV (reference sequence).

A few counts support this clonotype. J is TRBJ1-3 and V is TRBV3-1; unclear D gene. V was shortened by 0 bases and J by 2 bases, with 8 bases between the two germline ends. The germline CDR1 and CDR2 sequences are LGHDT and YNNKEL (reference sequence). The CDR3 length is 15 residues. The chain's CDR3 is CASSQDVTTGNTIYF. The CDR3 DNA reads TGTGCCAGCAGCCAAGATGTCACTACTGGAAACACCATATATTTT. Full variable domain (missing parts from reference TRBV3-1 and TRBJ1-3): DTAVSQTPKYLVTQMGNDKSIKCEQNLGHDTMYWYKQDSKKFLKIMFSYNNKELIINETVPNRFSPKSPDKAHLNLHINSLELGDSAVYFCASSQDVTTGNTIYFGEGSWLTVV.